The present entry profiles one T cell receptor (beta chain) with its context. Each TCR beta cDNA library carried unique molecular identifiers. TCRdb re-derived calls from the PCR reads in MiXCR, one entry per CDR3 protein. The sample has about 500,000 distinct CDR3 sequences, under 55% seen once. These data originate in a study of post-analysis software for immune sequencing data. Source material: blood. The sequence derives from a girl under 18 with multiple sclerosis.

CDR3 amino acids: CAGTKRGHEQFF. The DNA for the CDR3 is TGTGCCGGCACAAAGCGGGGGCATGAGCAGTTCTTC. The genes are TRBV7-8 and TRBJ2-1; 8 nucleotides align to TRBD2. V gave up 11 bases and J gave up 8 bases; unmatched junction bases: 8. The CDR3 length is 12 residues. The germline V gene encodes CDR1 SGHVS and CDR2 FQNEAQ.